These 4 T cell receptor beta chains came from one sample sequenced in a study of a mutant IDH1 vaccine in newly diagnosed glioma. Time point of the sample: week 35, safety follow-up. Vaccination used 300 ug of mutant IDH1 20-mer peptide per dose, with topical imiquimod. Only in-frame clones appear in the TCRdb table, and some are missing; sequencing was by immunoSEQ multiplex PCR. The table has tens of thousands of clones, about four fifths seen once. For these receptors, no antigen is known. The starting material was PBMCs, obtained from a glioma patient whose treatment included an IDH1 peptide vaccine. The receptor set was obtained from a man younger than 35 with glioma.

The table lists this clone with a few counts. This chain's CDR3 is CASRTSGYSNQPQHF. The DNA for the CDR3 is TGTGCCAGCAGGACCAGTGGCTATAGCAATCAGCCCCAGCATTTT. The chain employs TRBV6-1 and TRBJ1-5; D is uncertain. Trimming removed 6 bases from V and 0 bases from J, with 12 bases in between. The CDR3 spans 15 residues. The germline gives CDR1 MNHNS, CDR2 SASEGT.

J is TRBJ2-5 and V is TRBV2, with 8 positions matching TRBD2. V dropped 8 bases and J dropped 2; count of bases not matched to a gene: 13. Germline V lookup: CDR1 SNHLY, CDR2 FYNNEI. The CDR3 length is 16 residues. The chain's CDR3 is CASRLILTSAQETQYF. In DNA, the CDR3 is TGTGCCAGCCGATTGATCCTGACTAGCGCACAAGAGACCCAGTACTTC.

J is TRBJ1-5 and V is TRBV27, with D hard to call. In germline, CDR1 is MNHEY, CDR2 SMNVEV (reference sequence). CDR3 length: 13 amino acids. V lost 2 bases and J lost 4, with 6 bases in between. The CDR3 region has the DNA TGTGCCAGCAGTTTAAGGGAAAATCAGCCCCAGCATTTT. It yields the protein CASSLRENQPQHF.

J is TRBJ2-5 and V is TRBV6-5; D gene unclear. The V end lost 6 bases, the J end lost 5 bases, and 10 bases lay between the germline ends. Germline assignment: CDR1 MNHEY and CDR2 SVGAGI. There are 12 residues in the CDR3. CDR3 nucleotides: TGTGCCAGCAGCGCCCTAGGGGAGACCCAGTACTTC. Translating gives CASSALGETQYF.